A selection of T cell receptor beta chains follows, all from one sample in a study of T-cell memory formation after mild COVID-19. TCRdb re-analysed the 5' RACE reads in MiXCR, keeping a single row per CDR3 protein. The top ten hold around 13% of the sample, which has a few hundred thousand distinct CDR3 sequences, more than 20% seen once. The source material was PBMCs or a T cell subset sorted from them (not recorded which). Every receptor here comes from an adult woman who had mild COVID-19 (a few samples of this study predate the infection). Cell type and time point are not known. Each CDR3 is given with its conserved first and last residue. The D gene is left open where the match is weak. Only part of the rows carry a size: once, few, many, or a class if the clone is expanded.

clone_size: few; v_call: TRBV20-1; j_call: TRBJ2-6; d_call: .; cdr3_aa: CSARKPGWGLGANVLTF; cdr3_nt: TGCAGTGCTAGAAAACCCGGATGGGGTCTGGGGGCCAACGTCCTGACTTTC
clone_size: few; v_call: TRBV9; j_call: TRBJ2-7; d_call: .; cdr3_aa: CASSDASYEQYF; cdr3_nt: TGTGCCAGCAGTGACGCATCCTACGAGCAGTACTTC
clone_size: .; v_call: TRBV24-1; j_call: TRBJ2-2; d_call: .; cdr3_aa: CATSRGPGDTGELFF; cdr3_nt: TGTGCCACCAGTAGGGGACCGGGGGACACCGGGGAGCTGTTTTTT
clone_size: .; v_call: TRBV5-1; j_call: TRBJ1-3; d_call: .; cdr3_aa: CASSLQSGTGNTIYF; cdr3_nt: TGCGCCAGCAGCTTGCAATCGGGGACTGGAAACACCATATATTTT
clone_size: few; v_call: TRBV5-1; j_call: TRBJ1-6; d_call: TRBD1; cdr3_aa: CASTSTGEYSPLHF; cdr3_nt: TGCGCCAGCACCTCGACAGGGGAGTATTCACCCCTCCACTTT
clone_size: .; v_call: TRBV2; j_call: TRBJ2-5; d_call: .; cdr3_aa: CASINGETQYF; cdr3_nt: TGTGCCAGCATTAATGGGGAGACCCAGTACTTC
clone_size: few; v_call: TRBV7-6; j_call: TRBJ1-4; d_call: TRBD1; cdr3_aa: CASSPGQGYEKLFF; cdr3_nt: TGTGCCAGCAGCCCGGGACAGGGGTATGAAAAACTGTTTTTT
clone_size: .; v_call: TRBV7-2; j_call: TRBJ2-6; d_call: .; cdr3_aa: CASSLVTGANVLTF; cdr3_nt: TGTGCCAGCAGCTTAGTAACTGGGGCCAACGTCCTGACTTTC
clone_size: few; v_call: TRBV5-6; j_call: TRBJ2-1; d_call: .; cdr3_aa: CASSSTVVWNEQFF; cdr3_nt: TGTGCCAGCAGCTCCACGGTGGTGTGGAATGAGCAGTTCTTC
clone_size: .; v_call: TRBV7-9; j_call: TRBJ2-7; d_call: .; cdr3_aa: CASTDGLAEQYF; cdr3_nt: TGTGCCAGCACCGACGGCCTGGCCGAGCAGTACTTC
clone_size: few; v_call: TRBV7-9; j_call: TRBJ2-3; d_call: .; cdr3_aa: CASSPAQFTDTQYF; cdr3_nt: TGTGCCAGCAGTCCAGCCCAGTTCACAGATACGCAGTATTTT
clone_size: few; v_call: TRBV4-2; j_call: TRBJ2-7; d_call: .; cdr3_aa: CASSQEGVTPSYEQYF; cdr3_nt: TGTGCCAGCAGCCAAGAAGGTGTGACACCTTCCTACGAGCAGTACTTC
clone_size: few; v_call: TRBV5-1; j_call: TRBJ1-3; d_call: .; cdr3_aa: CASSARAGGNTIYF; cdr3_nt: TGCGCCAGCAGCGCCCGGGCAGGGGGAAACACCATATATTTT
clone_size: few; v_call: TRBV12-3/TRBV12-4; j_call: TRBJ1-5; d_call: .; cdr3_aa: CASSLRISNQPQHF; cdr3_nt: TGTGCCAGCAGTTTGAGGATTAGCAATCAGCCCCAGCATTTT
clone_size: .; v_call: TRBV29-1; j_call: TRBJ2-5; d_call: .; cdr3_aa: CSVVEGNQETQYF; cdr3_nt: TGCAGCGTTGTGGAGGGAAACCAAGAGACCCAGTACTTC
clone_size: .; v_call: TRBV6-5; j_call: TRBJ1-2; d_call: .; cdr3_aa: CATSTGSLGNYGYTF; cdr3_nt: TGTGCCACATCAACAGGGAGTCTAGGGAACTATGGCTACACCTTC
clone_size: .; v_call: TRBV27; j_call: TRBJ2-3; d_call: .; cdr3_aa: CASSSPGDTDTQYF; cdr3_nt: TGTGCCAGCTCCTCCCCTGGAGACACAGATACGCAGTATTTT
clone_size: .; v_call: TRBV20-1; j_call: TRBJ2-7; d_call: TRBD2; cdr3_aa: CSARALAGGPGSGEQYF; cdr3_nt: TGCAGTGCCAGAGCCTTAGCGGGAGGGCCGGGATCTGGCGAGCAGTACTTC
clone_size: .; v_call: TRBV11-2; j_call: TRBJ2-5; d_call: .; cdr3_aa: CASSLGELRQETQYF; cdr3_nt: TGTGCCAGCAGCTTGGGGGAACTGCGCCAAGAGACCCAGTACTTC
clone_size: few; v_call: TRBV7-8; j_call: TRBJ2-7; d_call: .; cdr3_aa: CASSHPARSFEQYF; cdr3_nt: TGTGCCAGCAGCCATCCGGCCAGGTCCTTCGAGCAGTACTTC
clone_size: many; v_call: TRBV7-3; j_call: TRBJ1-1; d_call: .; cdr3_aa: CASSSGGNTEAFF; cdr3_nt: TGTGCCAGCAGCTCTGGCGGGAACACTGAAGCTTTCTTT
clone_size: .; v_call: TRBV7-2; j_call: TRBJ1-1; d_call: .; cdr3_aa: CASSLRGVLNTEAFF; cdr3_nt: TGTGCCAGCAGCTTAAGAGGGGTACTAAACACTGAAGCTTTCTTT
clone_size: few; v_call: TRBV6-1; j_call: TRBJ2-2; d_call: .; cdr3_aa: CASSLQVNTGELFF; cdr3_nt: TGTGCCAGCAGCCTACAGGTGAACACCGGGGAGCTGTTTTTT
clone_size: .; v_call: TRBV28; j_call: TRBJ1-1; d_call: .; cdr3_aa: CASSFSGPARAFF; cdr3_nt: TGTGCCAGCAGTTTCTCAGGCCCCGCTCGGGCTTTCTTT
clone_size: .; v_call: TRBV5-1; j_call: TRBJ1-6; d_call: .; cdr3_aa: CASSLGPNSPLHF; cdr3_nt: TGCGCCAGCAGCTTGGGGCCGAATTCACCCCTCCACTTT
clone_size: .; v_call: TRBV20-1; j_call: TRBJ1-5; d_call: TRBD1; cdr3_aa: CSAPTRQGDQPQHF; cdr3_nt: TGCAGTGCTCCGACTCGACAGGGGGATCAGCCCCAGCATTTT
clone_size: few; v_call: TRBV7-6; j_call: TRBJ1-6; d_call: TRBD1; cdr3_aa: CASSLGSMGQSSPLHF; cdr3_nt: TGTGCCAGCAGCCTTGGGAGTATGGGACAGAGTTCACCCCTCCACTTT
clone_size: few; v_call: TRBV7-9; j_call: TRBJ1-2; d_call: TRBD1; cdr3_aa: CASSPDRTNYGYTF; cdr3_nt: TGTGCCAGCAGCCCGGACAGGACAAACTATGGCTACACCTTC
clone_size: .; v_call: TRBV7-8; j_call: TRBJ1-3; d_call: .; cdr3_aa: CASSRSAGVGNTIYF; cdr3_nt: TGTGCCAGCAGCCGCAGTGCCGGGGTGGGAAACACCATATATTTT
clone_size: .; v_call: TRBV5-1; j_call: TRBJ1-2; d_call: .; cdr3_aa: CASSLQQANYGYTF; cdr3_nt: TGCGCCAGCAGCTTGCAGCAGGCGAACTATGGCTACACCTTC
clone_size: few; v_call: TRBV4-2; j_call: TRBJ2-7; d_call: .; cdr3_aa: CASSQASGEMGSYEQYF; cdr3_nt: TGTGCCAGCAGCCAAGCGTCCGGAGAGATGGGATCCTACGAGCAGTACTTC
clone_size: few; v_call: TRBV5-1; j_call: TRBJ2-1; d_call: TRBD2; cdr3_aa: CASSLEPSGRYNEQFF; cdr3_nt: TGCGCCAGCAGCTTGGAACCTAGCGGGAGGTACAATGAGCAGTTCTTC
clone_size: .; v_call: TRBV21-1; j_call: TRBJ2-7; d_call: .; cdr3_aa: CASSIQGPGCEQYF; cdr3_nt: TGTGCCAGCAGCATACAGGGTCCGGGTTGTGAGCAGTACTTC
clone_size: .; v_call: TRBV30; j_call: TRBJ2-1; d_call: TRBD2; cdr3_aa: CAWSPLAERREQFF; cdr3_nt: TGTGCCTGGAGTCCACTAGCGGAGAGGCGTGAGCAGTTCTTC
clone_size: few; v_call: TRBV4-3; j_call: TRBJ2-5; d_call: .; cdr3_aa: CASSPEERNRGETQYF; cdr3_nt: TGCGCCAGCAGCCCGGAGGAGAGAAATCGTGGAGAGACCCAGTACTTC
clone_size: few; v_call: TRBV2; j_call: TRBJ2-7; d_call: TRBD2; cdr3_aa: CASERLAVLIYEQYF; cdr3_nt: TGTGCCAGCGAAAGACTAGCAGTACTCATCTACGAGCAGTACTTC
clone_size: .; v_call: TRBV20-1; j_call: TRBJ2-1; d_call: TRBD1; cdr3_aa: CSAPITGQGVDNEQFF; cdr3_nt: TGCAGTGCTCCCATAACGGGACAGGGTGTGGACAATGAGCAGTTCTTC
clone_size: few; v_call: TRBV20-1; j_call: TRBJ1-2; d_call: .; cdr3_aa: CSARAPGSGFYGYTF; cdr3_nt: TGCAGTGCTAGAGCCCCGGGATCGGGGTTCTATGGCTACACCTTC
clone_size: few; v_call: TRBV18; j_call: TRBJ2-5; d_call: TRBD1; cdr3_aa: CASSWTGVRETQYF; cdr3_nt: TGTGCCAGCTCCTGGACAGGGGTCAGGGAGACCCAGTACTTC
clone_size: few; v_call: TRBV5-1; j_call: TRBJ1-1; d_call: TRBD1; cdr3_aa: CASSLRQGARFENTEAFF; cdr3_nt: TGCGCCAGCAGCTTGAGACAGGGGGCGCGTTTCGAGAACACTGAAGCTTTCTTT
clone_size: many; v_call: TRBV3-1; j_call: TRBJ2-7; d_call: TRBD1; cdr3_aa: CASSQGAYEQYF; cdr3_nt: TGTGCCAGTAGTCAGGGGGCCTACGAGCAGTACTTC
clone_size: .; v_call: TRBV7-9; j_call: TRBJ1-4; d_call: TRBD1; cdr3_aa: CASSPDRVIAELFF; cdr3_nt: TGTGCCAGCAGCCCGGACAGGGTAATCGCGGAACTGTTTTTT